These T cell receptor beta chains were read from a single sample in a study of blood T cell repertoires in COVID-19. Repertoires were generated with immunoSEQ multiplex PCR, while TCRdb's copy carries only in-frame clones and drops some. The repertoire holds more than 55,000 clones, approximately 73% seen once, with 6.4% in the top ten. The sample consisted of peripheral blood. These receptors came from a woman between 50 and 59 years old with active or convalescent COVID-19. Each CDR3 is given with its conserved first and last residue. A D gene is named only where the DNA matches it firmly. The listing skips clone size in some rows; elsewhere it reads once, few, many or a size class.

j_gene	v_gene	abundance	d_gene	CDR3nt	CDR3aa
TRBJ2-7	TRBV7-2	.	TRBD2	TGTGCCAGCAGCCCGTGGACTAGCGGTGCCCTAACCTACGAGCAGTACTTC	CASSPWTSGALTYEQYF
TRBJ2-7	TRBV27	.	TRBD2	TGTGCCAGCAGTTCCGGAAGACTAGCGGGAGGGAATGAGCAGTACTTC	CASSSGRLAGGNEQYF
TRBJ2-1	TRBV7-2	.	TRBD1	TGTGCCAGCAGCCCGGACAGGCACAATGAGCAGTTCTTC	CASSPDRHNEQFF
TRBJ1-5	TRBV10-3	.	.	TGTGCCATCAGTGGAGCGGGGATCGAAGATCAGCCCCAGCATTTT	CAISGAGIEDQPQHF
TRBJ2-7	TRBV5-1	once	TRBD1	TGCGCCAGCAGCGCCGGGCAGGGGGTAATATTCGAGCAGTACTTC	CASSAGQGVIFEQYF
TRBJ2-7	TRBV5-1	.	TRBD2	TGCGCCAGCAGCTTGGGGGGACTAGCACCCGAGCAGTACTTC	CASSLGGLAPEQYF
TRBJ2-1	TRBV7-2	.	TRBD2	TGTGCCAGCAGCACTGACTGGACTAGCGGCCAGTTCTTC	CASSTDWTSGQFF
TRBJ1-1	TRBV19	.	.	TGTGCCAGTAGTCCGGTCGGGGGGCGAGGCACTGAAGCTTTCTTT	CASSPVGGRGTEAFF
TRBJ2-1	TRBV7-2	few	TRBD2	TGTGCCAGCAGCCCAGGCGGACTAGCGGGAGGGGGCTACAATGAGCAGTTCTTC	CASSPGGLAGGGYNEQFF
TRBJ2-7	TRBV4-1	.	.	TGCGCCAGCAGCCAAGAGAGTAGCGGCCTATCCTACGAGCAGTACTTC	CASSQESSGLSYEQYF
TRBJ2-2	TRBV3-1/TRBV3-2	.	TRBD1	TGTGCCAGCAGCCGGTTCAGGGGGCGGCCCACCGGGGAGCTGTTTTTT	CASSRFRGRPTGELFF
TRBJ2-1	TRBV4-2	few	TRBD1	TGTGCCAGCAGCCAAGTTGGGGGTCAGGGGGACAATGAGCAGTTCTTC	CASSQVGGQGDNEQFF
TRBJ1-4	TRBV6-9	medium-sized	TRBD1	TGTGCCAGCAATCCGGGACAGGGGATGAACAAACTGTTTTTT	CASNPGQGMNKLFF
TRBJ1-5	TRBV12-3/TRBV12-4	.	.	TGTGCCAGCAGTTCCAGGGGCCAGCCCCAGCATTTT	CASSSRGQPQHF
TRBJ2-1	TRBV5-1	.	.	TGCGCCAGCAGCTTGGTACAGGCCCTTTACAATGAGCAGTTCTTC	CASSLVQALYNEQFF
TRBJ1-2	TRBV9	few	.	TGTGCCAGCAGCGGAGGGCGTATTCTGGACTATGGCTACACCTTC	CASSGGRILDYGYTF
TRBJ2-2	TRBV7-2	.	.	TGTGCCAGCAGACGGCCGTTGGTAGGGACAAGCACCGGGGAGCTGTTTTTT	CASRRPLVGTSTGELFF
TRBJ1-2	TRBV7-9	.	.	TGTGCCAGCAGCTTAATAACTGGGGGAGGCCACACCTTC	CASSLITGGGHTF
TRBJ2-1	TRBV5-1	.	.	TGCGCCAGCATAGGGGCCCCGGGGGTCAATGAGCAGTTCTTC	CASIGAPGVNEQFF
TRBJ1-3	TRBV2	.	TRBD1	TGTGCCAGCAGCGTAGACAGGGCTAACACCATATATTTT	CASSVDRANTIYF
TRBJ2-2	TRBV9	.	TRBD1	TGTGCCAGCAGCGTAGCCCCGGACAGGGGGTCCGGGGAGCTGTTTTTT	CASSVAPDRGSGELFF
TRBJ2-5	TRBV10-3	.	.	TGTGCCATCAGCGATTACGATGGCGGGATGGCGGTCGAGACCCAGTACTTC	CAISDYDGGMAVETQYF
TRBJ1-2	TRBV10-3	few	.	TGTGCCATCAGTGAGTCCCGGAGTAACTATGGCTACACCTTC	CAISESRSNYGYTF
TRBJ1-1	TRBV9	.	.	TGTGCCAGCACCGCAATTGGGGGCAACACTGAAGCTTTCTTT	CASTAIGGNTEAFF
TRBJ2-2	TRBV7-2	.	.	TGTGCCAGCAGCTTCCGCGGGGTCACCGGGGAGCTGTTTTTT	CASSFRGVTGELFF
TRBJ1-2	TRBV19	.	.	TGTGCCAGTAGGCAGGGAATGTTGGCTAACTATGGCTACACCTTC	CASRQGMLANYGYTF
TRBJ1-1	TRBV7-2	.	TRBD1	TGTGCCAGCAGCCTACAGGGGGCTGGAGCTTTCTTT	CASSLQGAGAFF
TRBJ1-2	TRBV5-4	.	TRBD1	TGTGCCAGCAGCCCTGACAGGGGGTTACACTATGGCTACACCTTC	CASSPDRGLHYGYTF
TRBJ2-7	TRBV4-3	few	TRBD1	TGCGCCAGCAGCCAAGAATGGACAGGCTCCTACGAGCAGTACTTC	CASSQEWTGSYEQYF
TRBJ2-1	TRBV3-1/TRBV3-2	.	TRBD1	TGTGCCAGCAGCCAGCAGGACAGGGTGACAGACAATGAGCAGTTCTTC	CASSQQDRVTDNEQFF
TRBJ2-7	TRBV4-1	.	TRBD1	TGCGCCAGCAGCCAAGAGCAGGGGGTCTACGAGCAGTACTTC	CASSQEQGVYEQYF
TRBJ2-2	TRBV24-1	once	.	TGTGCCACCAGCCAGGGGGGCATGACCGGGGAGCTGTTTTTT	CATSQGGMTGELFF
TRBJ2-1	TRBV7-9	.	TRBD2	TGTGCCAGCGTTGCGGGAGCTTTCCATGAGCAGTTCTTC	CASVAGAFHEQFF
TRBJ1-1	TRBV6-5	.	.	TGTGCCACCTTCAAGCGGGGGGACACTGAAGCTTTCTTT	CATFKRGDTEAFF
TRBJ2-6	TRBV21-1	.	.	TGTGCCAGCAGCACGGACAGTCTCTCTGGGGCCAACGTCCTGACTTTC	CASSTDSLSGANVLTF
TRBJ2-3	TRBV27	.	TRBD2	TGTGCCAGCAGCCAGCGGGAGGGCCGAGATACGCAGTATTTT	CASSQREGRDTQYF
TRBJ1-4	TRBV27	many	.	TGTGCCAGCAGTGGTACAGGGCCCACTAATGAAAAACTGTTTTTT	CASSGTGPTNEKLFF
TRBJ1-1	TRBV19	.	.	TGTGCCAGTAGTCCGAGGATAGACACTGAAGCTTTCTTT	CASSPRIDTEAFF
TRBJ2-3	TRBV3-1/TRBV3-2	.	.	TGTGCCAGCAGACTCGAAGGGAGGACAGATACGCAGTATTTT	CASRLEGRTDTQYF
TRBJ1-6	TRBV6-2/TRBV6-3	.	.	TGTGCCAGCAGTTACCGACAACCTGTGGATAATTCACCCCTCCACTTT	CASSYRQPVDNSPLHF